This T cell receptor beta chain was obtained from a study of response to subunit inactivated influenza vaccine. CDR3 length: 16 amino acids. Germline V gene lookup returns CDR1 SEHNR and CDR2 FQNEAQ (reference sequence). The germline V and J ends were trimmed by 2 bases and 5 bases, with 16 bases remaining between them. TCRdb analysed the RT-PCR reads with MiXCR anew, one entry per CDR3 protein. The sample lists 200,000 to 300,000 distinct CDR3 sequences, roughly an eighth seen once, with 7.5% to 10% in the top ten. The table lists this clonotype with many counts. The source of this sequence is a man in his fifties who received an inactivated influenza vaccine. This chain links TRBV7-9 with TRBJ2-1; no reliable D call. The specimen comprised non-naive T cells sorted from PBMCs, sampled around two weeks before vaccination. In DNA form, the CDR3 reads TGTGCCAGCAGCTTAACCGTCCGGGTGCGCAACAATGAGCAGTTCTTC. It is translated as CASSLTVRVRNNEQFF.